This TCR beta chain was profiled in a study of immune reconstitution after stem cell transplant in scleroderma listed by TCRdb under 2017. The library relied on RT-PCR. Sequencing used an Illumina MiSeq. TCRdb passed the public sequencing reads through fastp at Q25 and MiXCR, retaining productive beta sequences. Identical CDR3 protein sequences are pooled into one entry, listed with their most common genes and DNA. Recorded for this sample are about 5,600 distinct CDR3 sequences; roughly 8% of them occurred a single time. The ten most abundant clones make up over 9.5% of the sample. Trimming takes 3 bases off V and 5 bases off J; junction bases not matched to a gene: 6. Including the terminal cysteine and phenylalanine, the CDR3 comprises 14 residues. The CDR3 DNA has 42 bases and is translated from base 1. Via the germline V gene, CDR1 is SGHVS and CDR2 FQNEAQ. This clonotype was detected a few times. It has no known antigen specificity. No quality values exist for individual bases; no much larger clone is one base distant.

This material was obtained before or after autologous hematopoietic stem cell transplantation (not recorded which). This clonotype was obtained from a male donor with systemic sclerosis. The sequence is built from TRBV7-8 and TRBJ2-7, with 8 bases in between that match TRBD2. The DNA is TGTGCCAGCAGCTTGGGCGGGAGGACCCACGAGCAGTACTTC. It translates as CASSLGGRTHEQYF.